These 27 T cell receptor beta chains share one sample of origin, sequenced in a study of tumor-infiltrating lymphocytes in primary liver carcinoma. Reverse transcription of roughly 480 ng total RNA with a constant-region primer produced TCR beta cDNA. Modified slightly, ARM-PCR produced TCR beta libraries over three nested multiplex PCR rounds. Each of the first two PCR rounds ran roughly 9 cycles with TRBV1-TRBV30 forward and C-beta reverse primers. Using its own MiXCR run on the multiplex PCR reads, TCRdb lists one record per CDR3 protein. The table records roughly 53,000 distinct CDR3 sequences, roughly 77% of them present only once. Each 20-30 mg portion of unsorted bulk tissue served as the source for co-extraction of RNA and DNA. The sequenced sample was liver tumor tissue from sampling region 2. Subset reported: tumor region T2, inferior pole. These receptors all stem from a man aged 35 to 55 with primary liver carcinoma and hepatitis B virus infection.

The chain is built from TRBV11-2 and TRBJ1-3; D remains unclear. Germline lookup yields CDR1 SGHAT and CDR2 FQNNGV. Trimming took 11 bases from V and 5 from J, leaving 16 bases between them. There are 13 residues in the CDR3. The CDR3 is CASDRGARNTIYF. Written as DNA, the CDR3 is TGTGCCTCAGACCGGGGAGCTAGAAACACCATATATTTT.

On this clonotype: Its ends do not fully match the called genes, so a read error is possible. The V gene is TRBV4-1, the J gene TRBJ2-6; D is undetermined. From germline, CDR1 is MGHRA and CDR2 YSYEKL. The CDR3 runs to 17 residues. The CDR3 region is CTSSQLQEATGANVLTF. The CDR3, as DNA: TGCACCAGCAGCCAGCTACAAGAGGCTACTGGAGCCAACGTCCTGACTTTC.

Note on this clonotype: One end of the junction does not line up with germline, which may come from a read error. In DNA, the CDR3 is TGTGCCAGCAACCCGGGGGGCAAGGGGGCGGTTAGCGACACTGAAGTTTTCTTT. As protein: CASNPGGKGAVSDTEVFF. The V call is TRBV11-2, the J call TRBJ1-1, with 7 positions matching TRBD1. This CDR3 has 18 residues. Germline V gene sequence: CDR1 SGHAT, CDR2 FQNNGV.

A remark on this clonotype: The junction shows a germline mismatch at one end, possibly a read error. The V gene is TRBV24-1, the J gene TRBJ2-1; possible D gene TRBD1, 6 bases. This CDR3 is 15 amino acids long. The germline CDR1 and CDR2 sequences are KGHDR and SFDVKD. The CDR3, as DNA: TGTACCACCAGTGACTTGGGACAATTTGGGAATGAGCAGTTCTTC. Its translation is CTTSDLGQFGNEQFF.

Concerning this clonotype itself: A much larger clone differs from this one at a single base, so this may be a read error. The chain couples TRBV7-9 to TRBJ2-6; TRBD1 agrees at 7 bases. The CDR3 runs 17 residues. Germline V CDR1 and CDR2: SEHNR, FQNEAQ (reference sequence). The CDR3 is CASSSGTVPSGANVLAF. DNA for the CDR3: TGTGCCAGCAGCTCCGGGACAGTCCCCTCTGGGGCCAACGTCCTGGCTTTC.

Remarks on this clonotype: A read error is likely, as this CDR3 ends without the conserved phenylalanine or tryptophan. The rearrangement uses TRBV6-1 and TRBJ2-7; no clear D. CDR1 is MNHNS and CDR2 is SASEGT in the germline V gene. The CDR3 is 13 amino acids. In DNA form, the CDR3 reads TGCACCAGCAGTGATTGGGTTTTCTACGAGCAGTACCTC. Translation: CTSSDWVFYEQYL.

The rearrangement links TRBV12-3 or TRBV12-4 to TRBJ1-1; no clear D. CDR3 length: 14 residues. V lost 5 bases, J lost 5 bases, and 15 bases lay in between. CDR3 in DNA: TGTGCCAGCAGTCCCCGAGTATCGAATACTGAAGCTTTCTTT. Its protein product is CASSPRVSNTEAFF.

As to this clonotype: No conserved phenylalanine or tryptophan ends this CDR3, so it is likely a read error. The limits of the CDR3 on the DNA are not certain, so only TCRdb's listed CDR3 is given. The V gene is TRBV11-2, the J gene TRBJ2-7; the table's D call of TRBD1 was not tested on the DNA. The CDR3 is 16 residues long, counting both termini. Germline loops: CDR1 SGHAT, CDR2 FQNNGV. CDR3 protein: CASSPPRTGYVYEQYL.

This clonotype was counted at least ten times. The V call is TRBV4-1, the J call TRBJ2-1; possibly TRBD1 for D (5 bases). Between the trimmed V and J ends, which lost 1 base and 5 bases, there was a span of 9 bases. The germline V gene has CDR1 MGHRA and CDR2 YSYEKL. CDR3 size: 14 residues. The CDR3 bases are TGCGCCAGCAGCCAAGCCCCCAGGGACAATGAGCAGTTCTTC. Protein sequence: CASSQAPRDNEQFF.

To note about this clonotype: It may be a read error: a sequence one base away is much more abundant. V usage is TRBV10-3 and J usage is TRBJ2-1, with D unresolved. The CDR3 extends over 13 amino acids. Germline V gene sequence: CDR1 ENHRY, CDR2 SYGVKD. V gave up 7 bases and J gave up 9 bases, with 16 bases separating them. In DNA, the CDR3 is TGTGCCATCACGGCCGGGCAAGTCGGTGAGCAGTTCTTC. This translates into CAITAGQVGEQFF.

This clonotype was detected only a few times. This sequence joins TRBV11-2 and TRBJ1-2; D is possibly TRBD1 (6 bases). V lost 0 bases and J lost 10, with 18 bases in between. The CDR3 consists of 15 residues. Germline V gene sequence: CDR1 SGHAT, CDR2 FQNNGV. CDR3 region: CASSLEGASGSDYTF. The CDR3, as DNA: TGTGCCAGCAGCTTAGAGGGGGCCAGTGGCAGTGACTACACCTTC.

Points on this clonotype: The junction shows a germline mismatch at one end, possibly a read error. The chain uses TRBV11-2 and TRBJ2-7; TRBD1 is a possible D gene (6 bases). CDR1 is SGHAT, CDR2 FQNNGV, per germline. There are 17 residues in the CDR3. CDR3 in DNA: TGCGCCAGCAGCTTAGACTTCGGGACACCTAGCTCCCACGAGCAGTACTTC. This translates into CASSLDFGTPSSHEQYF.

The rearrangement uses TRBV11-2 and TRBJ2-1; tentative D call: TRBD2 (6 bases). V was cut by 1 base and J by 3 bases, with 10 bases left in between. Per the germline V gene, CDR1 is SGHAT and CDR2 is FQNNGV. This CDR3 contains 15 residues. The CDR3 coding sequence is TGTGCCAGCAGCTTAGTGGCTAGCGACTACAATGAGCAGTTCTTC. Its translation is CASSLVASDYNEQFF.

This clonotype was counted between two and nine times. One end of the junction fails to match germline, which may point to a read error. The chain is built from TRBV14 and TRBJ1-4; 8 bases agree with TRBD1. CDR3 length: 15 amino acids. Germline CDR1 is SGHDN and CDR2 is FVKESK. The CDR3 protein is CASNQGGQGHEELFF. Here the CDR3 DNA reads TGTGCCAGCAACCAAGGAGGACAGGGTCATGAAGAACTGTTTTTT.

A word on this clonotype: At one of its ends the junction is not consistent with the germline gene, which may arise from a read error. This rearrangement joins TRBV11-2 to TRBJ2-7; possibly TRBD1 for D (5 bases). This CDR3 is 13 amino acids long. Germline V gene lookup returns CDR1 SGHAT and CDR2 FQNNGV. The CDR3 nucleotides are TGTACCAGCAGTTATGACAGCACCTACAAGCAGTACTTC. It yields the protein CTSSYDSTYKQYF.

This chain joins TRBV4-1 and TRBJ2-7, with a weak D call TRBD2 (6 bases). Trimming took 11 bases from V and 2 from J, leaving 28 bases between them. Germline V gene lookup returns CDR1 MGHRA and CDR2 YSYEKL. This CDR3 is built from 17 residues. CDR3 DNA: TGCGCCTGCACCCTCACTAGCTGGTACTTGTCCACCTACGAGCAGTACTTC. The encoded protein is CACTLTSWYLSTYEQYF.

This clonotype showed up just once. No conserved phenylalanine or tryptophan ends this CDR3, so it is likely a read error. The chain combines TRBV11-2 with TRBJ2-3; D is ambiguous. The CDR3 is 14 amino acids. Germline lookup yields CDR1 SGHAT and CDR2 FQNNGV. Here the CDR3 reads CASSLERDTDAQYL. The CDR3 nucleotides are TGTGCCAGCAGCTTAGAAAGAGACACAGATGCGCAGTATCTT.

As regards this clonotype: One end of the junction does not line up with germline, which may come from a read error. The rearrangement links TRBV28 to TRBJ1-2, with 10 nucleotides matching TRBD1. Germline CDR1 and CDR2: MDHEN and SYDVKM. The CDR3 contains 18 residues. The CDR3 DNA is TGCACCAGCAGCCGACGCAACAGCGCGGGGACAGGGGATTATGGCTACACCTTC. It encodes CTSSRRNSAGTGDYGYTF.

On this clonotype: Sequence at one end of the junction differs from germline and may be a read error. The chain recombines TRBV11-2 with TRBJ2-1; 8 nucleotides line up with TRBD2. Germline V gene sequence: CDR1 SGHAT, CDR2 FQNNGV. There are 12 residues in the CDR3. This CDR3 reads CAISISGNGQFF. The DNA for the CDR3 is TGTGCCATCAGCATTAGCGGGAATGGGCAATTCTTC.

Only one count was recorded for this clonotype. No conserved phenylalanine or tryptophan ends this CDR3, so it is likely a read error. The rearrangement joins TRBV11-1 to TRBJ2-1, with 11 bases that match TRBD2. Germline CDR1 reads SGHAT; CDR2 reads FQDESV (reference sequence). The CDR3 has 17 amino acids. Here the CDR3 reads CASSLVLAGEVDNEQFL. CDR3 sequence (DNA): TGTGCCAGCAGCCTGGTACTAGCGGGAGAAGTTGACAATGAACAGTTCTTA.

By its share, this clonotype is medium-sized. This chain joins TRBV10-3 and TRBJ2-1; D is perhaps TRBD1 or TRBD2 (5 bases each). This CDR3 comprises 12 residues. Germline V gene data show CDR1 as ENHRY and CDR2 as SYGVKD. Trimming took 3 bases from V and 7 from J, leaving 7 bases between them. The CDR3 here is CAISDGANEQFF. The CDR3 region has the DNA TGTGCCATCAGTGACGGGGCGAATGAGCAGTTCTTC.

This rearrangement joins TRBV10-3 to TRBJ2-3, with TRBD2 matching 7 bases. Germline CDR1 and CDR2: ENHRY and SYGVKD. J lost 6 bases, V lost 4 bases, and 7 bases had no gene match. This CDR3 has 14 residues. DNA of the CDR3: TGTGCCATCAGTGGGGGGGGGGAGGCGGATACGCAGTATTTT. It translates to CAISGGGEADTQYF.

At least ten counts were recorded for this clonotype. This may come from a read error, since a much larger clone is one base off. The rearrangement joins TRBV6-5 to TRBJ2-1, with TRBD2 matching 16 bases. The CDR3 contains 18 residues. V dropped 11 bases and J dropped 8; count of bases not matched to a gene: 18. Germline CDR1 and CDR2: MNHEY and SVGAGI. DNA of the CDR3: TGTGCCCGCTCGTGGGACAGGGGGACTAGCGGGAGGGCGCATGAGCAGTTCTTC. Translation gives CARSWDRGTSGRAHEQFF.

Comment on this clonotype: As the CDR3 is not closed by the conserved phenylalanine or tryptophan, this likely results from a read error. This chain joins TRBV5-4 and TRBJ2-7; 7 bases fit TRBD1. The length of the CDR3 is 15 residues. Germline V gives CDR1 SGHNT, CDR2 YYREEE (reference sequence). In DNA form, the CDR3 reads TGTGCCAGCGGCTTGGGCCGGGACAGCTCCTACGAGCAGTACTCC. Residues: CASGLGRDSSYEQYS.

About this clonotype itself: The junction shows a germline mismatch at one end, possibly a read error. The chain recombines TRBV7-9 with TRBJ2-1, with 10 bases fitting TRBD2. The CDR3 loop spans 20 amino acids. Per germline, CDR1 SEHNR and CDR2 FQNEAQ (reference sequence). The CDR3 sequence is CASSLAPWTSGSSSCNEQFF. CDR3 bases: TGTGCCAGCAGCTTAGCGCCGTGGACTAGCGGTAGCAGCTCCTGCAATGAGCAGTTCTTC. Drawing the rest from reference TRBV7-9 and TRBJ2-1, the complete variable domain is DTGVSQNPRHKITKRGQNVTFRCDPISEHNRLYWYRQTLGQGPEFLTYFQNEAQLEKSRLLSDRFSAERPKGSFSTLEIQRTEQGDSAMYLCASSLAPWTSGSSSCNEQFFGPGTRLTVL.

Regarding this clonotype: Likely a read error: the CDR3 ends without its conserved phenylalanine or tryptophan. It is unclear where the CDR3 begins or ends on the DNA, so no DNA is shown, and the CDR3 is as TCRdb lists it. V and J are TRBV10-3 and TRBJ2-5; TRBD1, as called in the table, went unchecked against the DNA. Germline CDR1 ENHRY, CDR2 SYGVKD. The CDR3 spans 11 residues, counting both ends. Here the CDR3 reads CAISWGETQYL.

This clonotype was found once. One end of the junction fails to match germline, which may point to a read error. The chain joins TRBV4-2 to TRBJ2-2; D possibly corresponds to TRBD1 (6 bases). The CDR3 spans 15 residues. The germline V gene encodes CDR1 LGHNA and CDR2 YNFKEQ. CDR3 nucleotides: TGTACCAGCAGCCATGACCTACAGGGATCCGGGGAGCTGTTTTTT. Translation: CTSSHDLQGSGELFF.